This TCR beta chain was observed in a study of metastatic and nonmetastatic thyroid tumors. Findings of the study overall: Relative to benign nodules, malignant thyroid tumors were reportedly characterized by significantly elevated TCR beta diversity in blood and tumor.

No treatment had been given to any patient before thyroid surgery. Study processing details: The study took CDR3 differences across clinicopathological groups and made a distant-metastasis classifier for papillary thyroid cancer from them. MiXCR was used by TCRdb to re-call the PCR reads. The V and J calls follow TCRdb's processing rather than the paper's. The table records some 20,000 clones, approximately 22% of them present only once. This clone has a count of ten or more. Its antigen is still unknown. One junction end disagrees with the germline gene, perhaps due to a read error. The CDR3 has 13 amino acids. Looked up from germline, CDR1 is SSHAT and CDR2 is FNYEAQ (reference sequence).

Sequencing was carried out using tumor tissue. The V call is TRBV7-7, the J call TRBJ2-1, with 8 bases aligning to TRBD1. The receptor was isolated from a male donor with papillary thyroid cancer or a benign thyroid nodule (not recorded which). Some clones in this sample may be carry-over from other donors' samples. In DNA, the CDR3 is TGTGCTAGCAGCTCGGACAGGGACAATGAGCAGTTCTTC. It specifies CASSSDRDNEQFF.